This TCR beta chain was retrieved from a study of response to subunit inactivated influenza vaccine. Findings of the study overall: Authors suggested that a seasonal influenza vaccination recruits few new T cells each time.

In this sample, this clonotype turned up a few times. Its target is unknown. TCRdb passed the RT-PCR reads through MiXCR, listing each CDR3 protein once. This sample has 500,000 to 750,000 distinct CDR3 sequences, with about 15% found just once. The CDR3 contains 16 residues. V was pared by 3 bases and J by 0 bases, with 13 bases between. CDR1 MNHEY and CDR2 SVGAGI come from the germline V gene. V and J are TRBV6-5 and TRBJ2-3, with D unresolved. This TCR derives from a man aged 45-65 years who received an inactivated influenza vaccine. Sequencing used PBMCs from blood, obtained about 12 days after vaccination. The CDR3 is CASSYQASRSTDTQYF. The CDR3 DNA is TGTGCCAGCAGTTATCAGGCTAGTCGGAGCACAGATACGCAGTATTTT.